Reported below is one T cell receptor (beta chain). Its cognate antigen is unknown. This specimen comes from a study of T-cell reconstitution after alpha-beta-depleted transplantation in children. Study results and caveats: It was surviving recipient T cells and thymic progenitors that gave some patients high TCRbeta diversity at day 60.

From germline, CDR1 is SNHLY and CDR2 FYNNEI. The CDR3 runs 11 residues. V gave up 6 bases and J gave up 11 bases; unmatched junction bases: 2. Preparation of the TCRbeta library used unique molecular identifiers. Each CDR3 protein is one row after TCRdb ran MiXCR on the PCR reads. The table has around 120,000 distinct CDR3 sequences, roughly 24% seen once; the top ten hold under 12%. The J gene is TRBJ1-4, the V gene TRBV2, with 8 positions matching TRBD1. This receptor was identified in a male patient aged 2 to 9 who had a stem cell transplant for chronic granulomatous disease, so the T cells may come from the graft donor. This material consisted of PBMCs, mostly from graft donor cells, taken 180 days after TCRalphabeta/CD19-depleted stem cell transplant. CDR3 loop: CASSHRGKLFF. The CDR3 DNA reads TGTGCCAGCAGCCACAGGGGGAAACTGTTTTTT.